Listed below are T cell receptor beta chains from one sample, sequenced in a study of T cells after yellow fever vaccination. MiXCR, applied by TCRdb to the 5' RACE reads, yields one record per CDR3 protein. The table includes hundreds of thousands of distinct CDR3 sequences, about 17% detected once. The specimen comprised PBMCs, sampled before the yellow fever booster vaccination. The receptors derive from a man in his late teens or twenties who received the YFV17D yellow fever vaccine. CDR3s include the opening cysteine and the closing phenylalanine or tryptophan. D genes are given only for firm matches. Clone size is given for some rows only: seen once, a few or many times, or a class if the clone is expanded.

DNA: TGCGTCAGCAGCCAAGACGGACAGGCGAGCCTCACAGATACGCAGTATTTT
CDR3: CVSSQDGQASLTDTQYF
J: TRBJ2-3
size: NA
V: TRBV4-3
D: TRBD1

DNA: TGTGCCAGCAGTTTCGCGGACACCTACAATGAGCAGTTCTTC
CDR3: CASSFADTYNEQFF
J: TRBJ2-1
size: few
V: TRBV6-6
D: NA

DNA: TGTGCCAGCAGCTCCCTGGCAGGGACGCGTGGCTACACCTTC
CDR3: CASSSLAGTRGYTF
J: TRBJ1-2
size: NA
V: TRBV7-2
D: NA

DNA: TGTGCCAGCAGCTTAGTGGGGCGCGGGGGGGCAGATGAGCAGTTCTTC
CDR3: CASSLVGRGGADEQFF
J: TRBJ2-1
size: few
V: TRBV7-2
D: TRBD2

DNA: TGCGCCAGCAGCTCGGCAGGGGGCGCGAGTGAAGCTTTCTTT
CDR3: CASSSAGGASEAFF
J: TRBJ1-1
size: NA
V: TRBV5-1
D: TRBD1

DNA: TGTGCCAGCAGTCGGGAATACACCGGGGAGCTGTTTTTT
CDR3: CASSREYTGELFF
J: TRBJ2-2
size: NA
V: TRBV6-2/TRBV6-3
D: NA

DNA: TGTGCCAGCTCACCAGTTACGGGGGACACTGAAGCTTTCTTT
CDR3: CASSPVTGDTEAFF
J: TRBJ1-1
size: few
V: TRBV18
D: NA

DNA: TGCGCCAGCAGCCCAGGCTTAAGCAGGGCAGATACGCAGTATTTT
CDR3: CASSPGLSRADTQYF
J: TRBJ2-3
size: NA
V: TRBV5-1
D: NA

DNA: TGTGCCAGCAGGCGAGCGGGGACAGATACGCAGTATTTT
CDR3: CASRRAGTDTQYF
J: TRBJ2-3
size: NA
V: TRBV27
D: TRBD2

DNA: TGCGCCAGCAGCCAAGATATGTCCGGGGATGAGCAGTTCTTC
CDR3: CASSQDMSGDEQFF
J: TRBJ2-1
size: few
V: TRBV4-3
D: NA

DNA: TGCGCCAGCAGCCAAGAGGCTGCCAACAATGAGCAGTTCTTC
CDR3: CASSQEAANNEQFF
J: TRBJ2-1
size: NA
V: TRBV4-1
D: NA

DNA: TGCAGTGCCTTGGGACATCCGCCATCACCCCTCCACTTT
CDR3: CSALGHPPSPLHF
J: TRBJ1-6
size: few
V: TRBV20-1
D: NA

DNA: TGTGCCAGCAGTCCGGGGACAGCCTCCTATAATTCACCCCTCCACTTT
CDR3: CASSPGTASYNSPLHF
J: TRBJ1-6
size: NA
V: TRBV12-3/TRBV12-4
D: TRBD1

DNA: TGTGCCAGCAGGATGGGAGGGGGGGCGTTAGGCACAGATACGCAGTATTTT
CDR3: CASRMGGGALGTDTQYF
J: TRBJ2-3
size: NA
V: TRBV5-4
D: NA